These T cell receptor beta chains were read from a single sample in a study of T cells in Graves' hyperthyroidism and ophthalmopathy. TCRdb re-called the multiplex PCR reads through MiXCR, storing one row per CDR3 protein. The sample records a few hundred thousand distinct CDR3 sequences, approximately 14% being singletons. Material for sequencing was blood. The receptors derive from a woman in her twenties or thirties with Graves' hyperthyroidism. Each CDR3 is given without its conserved first and last residue. D genes are given only for firm matches.

d_call	v_call	j_call	cdr3_aa
TRBD1	TRBV29-1	TRBJ2-7	SVEDRGTGGDEQY
TRBD2	TRBV5-1	TRBJ2-7	ASSLEAVSGSVYEQY
TRBD2	TRBV29-1	TRBJ2-1	SVITGLAGDNEQF
.	TRBV6-6	TRBJ2-7	ASSYSRQTPYEQY
.	TRBV6-1	TRBJ1-4	ASSGTHGEKLF
.	TRBV6-5	TRBJ1-2	ASSYSSGNYGYT
.	TRBV19	TRBJ2-1	ASTGLPPAEQF
.	TRBV4-2	TRBJ1-4	ASSQAVLRVKLF
.	TRBV9	TRBJ1-3	ASSPLRAGGNTIY
.	TRBV6-1	TRBJ1-3	ATIGGRRIAGNTIY
.	TRBV11-2	TRBJ2-7	ASSLEASSSYEQY
.	TRBV10-2	TRBJ2-2	ASGLGSTGELF
TRBD2	TRBV10-3	TRBJ2-1	AISDGLAGPDNEQF
TRBD1	TRBV7-2	TRBJ2-2	ASSRSGTGVFPGELF
.	TRBV20-1	TRBJ2-5	SARETETQY
TRBD1	TRBV7-9	TRBJ2-7	ASSSRTGKYEQY
.	TRBV9	TRBJ1-2	ASSVATATNYGYT
.	TRBV7-2	TRBJ2-1	ASRGGSGTSSANEQF
TRBD2	TRBV20-1	TRBJ2-1	SARVTGLAGERSYNEQF
.	TRBV28	TRBJ2-7	ASTGTRVMGYEQY
.	TRBV28	TRBJ1-5	ASSLGGINQPQH
TRBD1	TRBV5-4	TRBJ2-7	ASSLQGIYEQY
TRBD2	TRBV6-5	TRBJ2-1	ASSYLAGEPNEQF
.	TRBV20-1	TRBJ1-1	SDFGGEERYTEAF
TRBD1	TRBV5-1	TRBJ2-1	ASSYPGQDVDEQF
.	TRBV5-1	TRBJ2-1	ASSLDGLDAYNEQF
.	TRBV7-9	TRBJ2-3	ASSLQADTQY
.	TRBV6-1	TRBJ1-6	ASSQQEDSPLH
TRBD2	TRBV29-1	TRBJ2-7	SVSGTSGSGHEQY
TRBD1	TRBV6-1	TRBJ1-4	ASSEGDRRNEKLF
.	TRBV5-1	TRBJ2-6	ASTQGSAGANVLT
.	TRBV7-2	TRBJ2-1	ASSRFDNEQF
.	TRBV28	TRBJ2-1	ASSLSKAGYNEQF
TRBD2	TRBV2	TRBJ2-1	ASRASGTSGRGEQF
.	TRBV7-9	TRBJ2-1	ASSLLQAGEQF
TRBD2	TRBV3-1	TRBJ2-1	ASSQDALADEQF
TRBD1	TRBV30	TRBJ1-1	AWRGQYPFPEAF
TRBD1	TRBV5-1	TRBJ2-5	ASSFGQGRETQY
TRBD1	TRBV12-3/TRBV12-4	TRBJ2-5	ASTGRGHQETQY
.	TRBV6-2/TRBV6-3	TRBJ1-2	ASSQRFDGYT
.	TRBV27	TRBJ1-5	AAGPPGEGNQPQH
.	TRBV12-3/TRBV12-4	TRBJ1-2	ASSFSDGYT
TRBD1	TRBV20-1	TRBJ2-2	SARPGTGSSSGELF
TRBD1	TRBV6-1	TRBJ1-1	ASSNAFVQGAEAF
TRBD2	TRBV7-3	TRBJ2-3	ASSLSGTYTQY
TRBD1	TRBV14	TRBJ2-7	ASSQLLKGAEDEQY
.	TRBV15	TRBJ2-1	ATSRPPQANEQF
TRBD1	TRBV5-5	TRBJ2-5	ASSRTGMETQY
TRBD1	TRBV28	TRBJ2-3	ASSRFGQGQDTQY
.	TRBV12-5	TRBJ1-1	ASGLAGSEAF
.	TRBV27	TRBJ2-3	ASSPWGISDTQY
TRBD2	TRBV7-3	TRBJ2-3	ASSLYSGRSTDTQY
.	TRBV12-3/TRBV12-4	TRBJ2-2	ASSDLGSPTGELF
.	TRBV4-1	TRBJ2-7	ASSQVRDAPEQY
.	TRBV7-9	TRBJ2-3	ASKETSTDTQY